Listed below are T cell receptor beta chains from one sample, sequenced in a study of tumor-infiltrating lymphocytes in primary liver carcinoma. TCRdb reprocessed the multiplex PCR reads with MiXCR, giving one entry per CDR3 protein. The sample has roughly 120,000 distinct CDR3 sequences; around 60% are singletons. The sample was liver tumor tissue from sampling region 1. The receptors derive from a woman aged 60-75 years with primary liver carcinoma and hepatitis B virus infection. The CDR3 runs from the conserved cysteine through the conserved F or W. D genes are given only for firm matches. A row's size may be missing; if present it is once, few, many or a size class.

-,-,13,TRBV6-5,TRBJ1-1,TGTGACAGCAGTTACAGAGGGCCCACTGAAGCTTTCTTT,CDSSYRGPTEAFF
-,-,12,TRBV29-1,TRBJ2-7,TGCGGCGTTTGGGATAGCTCCTACGAGCAGTACTTC,CGVWDSSYEQYF
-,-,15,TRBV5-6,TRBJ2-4,TGTGCCAGCAGCTTGTCTGGGGCGCTCCGAAACATTCAGTACTTC,CASSLSGALRNIQYF
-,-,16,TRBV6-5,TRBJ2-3,TGTACCAGCAGCTACCTCCTGGACTCCCGCACAGATACGCAGTATTTT,CTSSYLLDSRTDTQYF
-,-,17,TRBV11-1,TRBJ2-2,TGTGCCAGCAGTGCCCGGCCATTCCTAGTTAACACTGGGGTGCTGTTTTTT,CASSARPFLVNTGVLFF
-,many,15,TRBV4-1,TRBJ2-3,TGCGCCAGCAGCCAAGCGGGAGCGCGCACAGATACGCAGTATTTT,CASSQAGARTDTQYF
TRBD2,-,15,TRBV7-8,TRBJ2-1,TGTGCCAGCAGCTTCAGCGGGAGGGCCTACAATGAGCAGTTCTTC,CASSFSGRAYNEQFF
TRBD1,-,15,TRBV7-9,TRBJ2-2,TGTGCCAGCAGCCCCTGGACAGGGGTGGCCGGGGAGCTGTTTTTT,CASSPWTGVAGELFF
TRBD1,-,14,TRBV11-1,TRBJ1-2,TGTGCCAGCAGCTTAAGTCAGGGGGAGGATGGCTACATCTTC,CASSLSQGEDGYIF
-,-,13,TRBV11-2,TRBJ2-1,TGTGCCAGCAGCTTAGACAGGGGCAGTGAGCAGTTCTTT,CASSLDRGSEQFF
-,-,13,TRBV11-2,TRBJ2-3,TGTGCCAACAGCCTCCTCGTCACAGATACCCAGTATTTT,CANSLLVTDTQYF
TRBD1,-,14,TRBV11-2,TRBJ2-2,TGTGCCAACAGCCCAGTCAGGGGGACCGGGGAGCTGTTTTTT,CANSPVRGTGELFF
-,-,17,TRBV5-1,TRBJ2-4,TGCGCCAGCTGCTTGTCCCGCTACCAGGGGATTGGGGACATTCAGTACTTC,CASCLSRYQGIGDIQYF
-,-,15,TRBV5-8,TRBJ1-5,TGTGCCAGCAGCCTACGGAGAGGTCGGGGTCAGCCCCAGCATTTT,CASSLRRGRGQPQHF
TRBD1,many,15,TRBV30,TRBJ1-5,TGTGCCTGGAGCCCGACAGGGGGTAGCAATCAGCCCCAGCATTTT,CAWSPTGGSNQPQHF
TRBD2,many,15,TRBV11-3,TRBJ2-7,TGTGCCAGCAGCTTAGATCGGGCTAGCGGCTACGAGCAGCACTTC,CASSLDRASGYEQHF
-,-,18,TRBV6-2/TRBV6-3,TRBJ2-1,TGTGCCAGCAGTTACGTTCGTAGTACAGGGAGCTCCTACAATGAGCAGTTCTTC,CASSYVRSTGSSYNEQFF
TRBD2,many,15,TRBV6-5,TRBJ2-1,TGTGCCAGCAGCAGGCGAGGGACTAGCGGGACTGAGCAGTTCTTC,CASSRRGTSGTEQFF
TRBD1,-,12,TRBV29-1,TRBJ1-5,TGCAGCGTTTCAGGGGGCAATCAGCCCCATCATTTT,CSVSGGNQPHHF
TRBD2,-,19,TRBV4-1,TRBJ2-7,TGCGTCAGCAGCCAAGAAGAGGATAGCGGGAGCCGCTGCTCCTACGAGCAGTACTTC,CVSSQEEDSGSRCSYEQYF
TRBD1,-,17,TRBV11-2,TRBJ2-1,TGCGCCAGCGGCTTACGACCGGGACAGAGATTCTACAATGTGCAGTTCTTC,CASGLRPGQRFYNVQFF
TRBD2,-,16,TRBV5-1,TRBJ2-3,TGCGCCAGATTCGTACGACTAAGCGGGAACCCAGATACGCAGTATTTT,CARFVRLSGNPDTQYF
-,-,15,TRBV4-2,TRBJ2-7,TGTGCCAGCACCCAAAAATTGGAGACATCCTACGAGCAGTACTTC,CASTQKLETSYEQYF
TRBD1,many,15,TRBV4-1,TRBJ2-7,TGCGCCAGCAGCCACCCCGGGACAGCGACTTACGAGCAGTACTTC,CASSHPGTATYEQYF
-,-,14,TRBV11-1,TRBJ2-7,TGTGCCAGCAGCGCGAAGAGGGCCATCTACGAGCAGTACTTC,CASSAKRAIYEQYF
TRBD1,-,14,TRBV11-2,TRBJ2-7,TGTGTCAGCAGCCAGACAGGGGCCGCCTATGAGCAGTACTTC,CVSSQTGAAYEQYF
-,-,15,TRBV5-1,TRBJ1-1,TGCGCCAGCAGATGGCAGACCGGGAAGAACACTGAAGCTTTCTTT,CASRWQTGKNTEAFF
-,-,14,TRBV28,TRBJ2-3,TGTGCTAGCAGTTTTGTGGATTACACAGAAACACAGTATTTT,CASSFVDYTETQYF
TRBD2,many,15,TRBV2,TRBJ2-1,TGTGCCAGCGGGGAATTGGGGACTAGCCCTAATGAGCAGTTCTTC,CASGELGTSPNEQFF
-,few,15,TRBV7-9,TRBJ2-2,TGTGCCAGCAGCCGGGGCGTCAGGAGTACCGGGGAGCTGTTTTTT,CASSRGVRSTGELFF
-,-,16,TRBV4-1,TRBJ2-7,TGCGCCAGCAGCCAAGAAACGGAGACAAGACTTTACGAGAAGTACTTC,CASSQETETRLYEKYF
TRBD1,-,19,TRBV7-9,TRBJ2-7,TGTGCCAGCAGCTTGGCCGCGGGACAGGGGGCGCTTCCCCCCTTCGAGCAGTACTTC,CASSLAAGQGALPPFEQYF
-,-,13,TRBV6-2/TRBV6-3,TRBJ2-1,TGTGCCAACAGGGTGACTTCAAACAATGAGCAATTCTTC,CANRVTSNNEQFF
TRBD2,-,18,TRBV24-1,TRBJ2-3,TGTGCCACCAGTGATTCCTTACCTAGCGGGAGAACGACAGATACGCAGTATTTT,CATSDSLPSGRTTDTQYF
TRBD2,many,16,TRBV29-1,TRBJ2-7,TGCAGCGTTGAAGTAGGACTAGCGGGGGATAAAGGAGAGCAGTACTTC,CSVEVGLAGDKGEQYF
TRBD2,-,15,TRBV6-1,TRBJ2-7,TGTGCCAGCAGTCCAATAGGACTAGCGGGGTACGAGCGGTGCTTC,CASSPIGLAGYERCF
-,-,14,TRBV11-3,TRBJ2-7,TGTGCCAGCAGCTTTGGTTACAGGGAGACTGAGCAGTGCTTC,CASSFGYRETEQCF
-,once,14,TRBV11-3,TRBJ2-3,TGTGCCAGCAGCTTCCGGACGGTCATAGATACGCAGTATTTT,CASSFRTVIDTQYF
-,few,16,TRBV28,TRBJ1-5,TGTGCCAGCAGTTTCCGAGGGGACTGGGGCAATCAGCCCCAGCATTTT,CASSFRGDWGNQPQHF
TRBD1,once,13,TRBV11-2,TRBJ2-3,TGTGCCAGCAGCAGACAGGGGCTAGATAGGCAGTATTTT,CASSRQGLDRQYF
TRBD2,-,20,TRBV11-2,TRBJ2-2,TGTGCCAACAGCTCCCTATCCAGGACCCGACTAGCGTTGAACACCGGGGAGATGTTTTTT,CANSSLSRTRLALNTGEMFF
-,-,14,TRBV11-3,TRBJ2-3,TGTGCCGGCAGCTCGGACATCAGCACAGATACGCAATATTTT,CAGSSDISTDTQYF
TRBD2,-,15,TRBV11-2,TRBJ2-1,TGTACCAGCAGGCAGAGTAGCGGGGCTTCCAATGAGCAGTTCTTC,CTSRQSSGASNEQFF
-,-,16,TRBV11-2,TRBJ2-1,TGTGTCAGCAGCTTTGGACCAGGGAGCTCCTACAATGATCAGTTCTTC,CVSSFGPGSSYNDQFF
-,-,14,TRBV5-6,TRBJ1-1,TGTGCCAGCAGCCGAAGGGACCTAACCCCTGAAGCTTTCTTT,CASSRRDLTPEAFF
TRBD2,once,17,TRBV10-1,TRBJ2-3,TGCGCCAGCAGTGAAGAAAGTGCGGGAGCCCCCACGAATATGCAGTATTTT,CASSEESAGAPTNMQYF
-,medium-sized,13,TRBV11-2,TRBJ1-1,TGTGCCAGCAGCTTAGAAGGGAACACTGAAGCTTTCTTT,CASSLEGNTEAFF
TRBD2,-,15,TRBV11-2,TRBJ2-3,TGTGCCATCAGCTTGCGGGAGGGGTGCGCAGATACGCAGTATTTT,CAISLREGCADTQYF
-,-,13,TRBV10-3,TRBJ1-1,TGTGCCATCAGTTTCACAGGGTCGGCTGAAGCTTTCTTT,CAISFTGSAEAFF
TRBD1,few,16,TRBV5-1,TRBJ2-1,TGCGCCAGCAGCTTGGGTGGGACAGGGGCCCATAATGAGCAGTTCTTC,CASSLGGTGAHNEQFF
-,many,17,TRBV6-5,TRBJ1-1,TGTGCCAGCAGTTCCTCTACAGGGAGAAGGGTGAACACTGAAGCTTTCTTT,CASSSSTGRRVNTEAFF
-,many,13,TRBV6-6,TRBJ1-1,TGTGCCAGCAGCATGACAGGAAACACTGAAGCTTTCTTT,CASSMTGNTEAFF
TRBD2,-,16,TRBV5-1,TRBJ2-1,TGCGCCAGCAGTAGGTGGGCTAGCGGGACGTACGGTGAGCAGTTCTTC,CASSRWASGTYGEQFF
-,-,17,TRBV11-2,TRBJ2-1,TGTGCCAGCAGCCCTCCGGCTACTAGTATAGTGTTCGATGAGCAGATCTTC,CASSPPATSIVFDEQIF
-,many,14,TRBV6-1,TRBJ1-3,TGTGCCATCAAAAGGGTCGGTTCTGGAAACACCATATATTTT,CAIKRVGSGNTIYF